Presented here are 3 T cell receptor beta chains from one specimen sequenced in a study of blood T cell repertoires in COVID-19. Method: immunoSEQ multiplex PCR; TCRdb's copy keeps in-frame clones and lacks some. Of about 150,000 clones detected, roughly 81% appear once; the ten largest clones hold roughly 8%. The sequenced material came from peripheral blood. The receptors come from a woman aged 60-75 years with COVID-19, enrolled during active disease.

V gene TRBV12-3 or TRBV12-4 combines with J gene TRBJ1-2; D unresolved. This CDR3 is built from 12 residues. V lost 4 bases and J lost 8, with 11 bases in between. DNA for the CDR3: TGTGCCAGCAGTTCCGGTTGGTACGGCTACACCTTC. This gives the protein CASSSGWYGYTF.

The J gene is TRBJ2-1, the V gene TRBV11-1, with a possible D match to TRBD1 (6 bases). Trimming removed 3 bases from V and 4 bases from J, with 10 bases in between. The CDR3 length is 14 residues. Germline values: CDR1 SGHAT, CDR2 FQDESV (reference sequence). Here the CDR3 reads CASSFQQGYNEQFF. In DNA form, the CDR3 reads TGTGCCAGCAGCTTTCAACAGGGTTACAATGAGCAGTTCTTC.

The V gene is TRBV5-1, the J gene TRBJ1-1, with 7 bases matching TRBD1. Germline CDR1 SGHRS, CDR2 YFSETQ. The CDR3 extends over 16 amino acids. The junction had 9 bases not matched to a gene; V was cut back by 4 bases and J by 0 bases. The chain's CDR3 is CASSQRQGAMNTEAFF. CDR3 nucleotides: TGCGCCAGCAGCCAAAGACAGGGAGCCATGAACACTGAAGCTTTCTTT. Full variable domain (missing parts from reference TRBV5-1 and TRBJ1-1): KAGVTQTPRYLIKTRGQQVTLSCSPISGHRSVSWYQQTPGQGLQFLFEYFSETQRNKGNFPGRFSGRQFSNSRSEMNVSTLELGDSALYLCASSQRQGAMNTEAFFGQGTRLTVV.